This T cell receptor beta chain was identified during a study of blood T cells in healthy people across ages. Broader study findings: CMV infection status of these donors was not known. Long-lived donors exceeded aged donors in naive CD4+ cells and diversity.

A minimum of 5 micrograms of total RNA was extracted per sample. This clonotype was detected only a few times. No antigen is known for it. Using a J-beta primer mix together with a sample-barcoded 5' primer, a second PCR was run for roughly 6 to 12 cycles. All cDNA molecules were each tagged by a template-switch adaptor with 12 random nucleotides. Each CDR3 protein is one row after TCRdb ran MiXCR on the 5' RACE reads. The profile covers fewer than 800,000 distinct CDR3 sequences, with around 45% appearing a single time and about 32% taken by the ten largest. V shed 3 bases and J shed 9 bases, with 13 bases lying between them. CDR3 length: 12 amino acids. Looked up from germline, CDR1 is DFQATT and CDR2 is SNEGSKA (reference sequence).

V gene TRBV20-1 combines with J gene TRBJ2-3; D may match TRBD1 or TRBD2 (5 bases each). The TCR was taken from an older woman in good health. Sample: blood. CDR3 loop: CSASDSRDTQYF. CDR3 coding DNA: TGCAGTGCTAGCGATAGCCGGGACACGCAGTATTTT.